This T cell receptor (beta chain) emerged from a study of T cells in Graves' hyperthyroidism and ophthalmopathy. This clonotype has more than one count but fewer than ten. Its antigen is not identified. Absence of ophthalmopathy progression within 18 months defined stable Graves' hyperthyroidism. Pregnant or lactating patients were excluded, as were those with uncontrolled infection or other autoimmune disease. Trimming shortened V by 2 bases and J by 9 bases, and 11 bases separated the two germline ends. The V gene's germline CDR1 is GTSNPN and CDR2 SVGIG (reference sequence). CDR3 length: 12 amino acids. Notes on the study in general: The model identified upcoming ophthalmopathy a median 6.5 months ahead of onset. Most thyroid clonotypes with frequency above 0.001 were detected in blood.

It was RNA transcripts that yielded the amplified TCR beta CDR3 regions. TCR CDR3 underwent first-round RT-PCR with the HTBI primer set. TCRdb re-derived calls from the multiplex PCR reads in MiXCR, one entry per CDR3 protein. The sample has roughly 630,000 distinct CDR3 sequences; 15% to 18% are singletons. The sample comprised blood. The chain carries TRBV30 and TRBJ2-1; D gene unclear. The sequence came from a woman aged 25 to 39 with Graves' hyperthyroidism. The CDR3 DNA sequence: TGTGCCTGGAGTCCCGAGTGGGGTGAGCAGTTCTTC. It codes for CAWSPEWGEQFF. The full variable domain, rest sourced from reference TRBV30 and TRBJ2-1, is SQTIHQWPATLVQPVGSPLSLECTVEGTSNPNLYWYRQAAGRGLQLLFYSVGIGQISSEVPQNLSASRPQDRQFILSSKKLLLSDSGFYLCAWSPEWGEQFFGPGTRLTVL.